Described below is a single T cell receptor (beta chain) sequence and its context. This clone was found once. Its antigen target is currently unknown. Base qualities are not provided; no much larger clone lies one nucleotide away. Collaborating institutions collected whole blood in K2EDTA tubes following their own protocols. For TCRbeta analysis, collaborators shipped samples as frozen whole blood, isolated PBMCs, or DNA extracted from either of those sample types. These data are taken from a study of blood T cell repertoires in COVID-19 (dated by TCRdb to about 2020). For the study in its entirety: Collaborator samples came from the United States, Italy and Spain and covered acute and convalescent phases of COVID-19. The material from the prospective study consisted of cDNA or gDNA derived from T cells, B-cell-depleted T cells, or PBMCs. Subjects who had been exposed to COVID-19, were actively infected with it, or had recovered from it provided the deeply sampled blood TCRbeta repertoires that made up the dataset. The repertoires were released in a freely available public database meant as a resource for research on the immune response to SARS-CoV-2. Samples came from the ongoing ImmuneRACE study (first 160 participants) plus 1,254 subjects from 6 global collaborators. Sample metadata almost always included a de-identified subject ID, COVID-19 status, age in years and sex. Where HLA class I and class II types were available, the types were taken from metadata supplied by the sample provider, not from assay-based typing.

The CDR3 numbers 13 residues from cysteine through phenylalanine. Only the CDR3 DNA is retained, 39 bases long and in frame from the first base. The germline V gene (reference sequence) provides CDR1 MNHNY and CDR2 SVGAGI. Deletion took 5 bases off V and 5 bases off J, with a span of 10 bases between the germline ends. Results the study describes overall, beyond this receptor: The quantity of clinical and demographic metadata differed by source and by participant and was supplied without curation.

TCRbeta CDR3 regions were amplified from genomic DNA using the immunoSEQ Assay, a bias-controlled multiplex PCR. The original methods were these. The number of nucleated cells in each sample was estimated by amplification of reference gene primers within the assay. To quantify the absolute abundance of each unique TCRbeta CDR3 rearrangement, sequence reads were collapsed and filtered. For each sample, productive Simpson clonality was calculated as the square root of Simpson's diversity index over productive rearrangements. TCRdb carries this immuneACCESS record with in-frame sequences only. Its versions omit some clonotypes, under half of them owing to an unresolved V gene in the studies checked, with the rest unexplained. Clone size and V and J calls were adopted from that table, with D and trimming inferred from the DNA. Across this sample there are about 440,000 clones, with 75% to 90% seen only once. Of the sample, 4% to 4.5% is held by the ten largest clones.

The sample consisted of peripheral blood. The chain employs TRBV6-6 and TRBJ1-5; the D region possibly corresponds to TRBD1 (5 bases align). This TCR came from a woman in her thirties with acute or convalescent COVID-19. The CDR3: CASSPGLDQPQHF. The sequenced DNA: TGTGCCAGCAGTCCAGGGTTGGATCAGCCCCAGCATTTT.